This is a list of T cell receptor beta chains from one sample in a study of blood T cell repertoires in COVID-19. TCRdb keeps only in-frame clones here, not all; method: immunoSEQ multiplex PCR. The sample records tens of thousands of clones, about 86% being singletons. Sequenced input: peripheral blood. These receptors came from a human donor in a cohort sampled during active COVID-19. Both conserved end residues are part of each CDR3. D genes are given only for firm matches. For some rows the clone size is stated as once, few or many, or as a class when expanded; others skip it.

j_call v_call clone_size d_call cdr3_length cdr3_aa cdr3_nt
TRBJ2-1 TRBV7-3 . TRBD2 14 CASSLLGGYNEQFF TGTGCCAGCAGCTTATTGGGGGGGTACAATGAGCAGTTCTTC
TRBJ2-3 TRBV7-3 . TRBD2 17 CASSQFGGLGIADTQYF TGTGCCAGCAGCCAATTTGGGGGACTAGGTATTGCAGATACGCAGTATTTT
TRBJ1-1 TRBV5-6 . TRBD1 19 CASSPELRTGRLMNTEAFF TGTGCCAGCAGCCCCGAATTAAGGACAGGCCGGTTGATGAACACTGAAGCTTTCTTT
TRBJ2-3 TRBV29-1 . TRBD2 15 CSVEDRAGVADTQYF TGCAGCGTTGAAGATCGGGCGGGAGTGGCGGATACGCAGTATTTT
TRBJ2-3 TRBV18 . TRBD1 15 CASSPPGQGKDTQYF TGTGCCAGCTCACCTCCCGGACAGGGGAAAGATACGCAGTATTTT
TRBJ1-1 TRBV18 . TRBD1 14 CASSPGTGATEAFF TGTGCCAGCTCACCGGGGACAGGGGCCACTGAAGCTTTCTTT
TRBJ1-2 TRBV7-9 . TRBD1 15 CASSLGQGPAYGYTF TGTGCCAGCAGCTTGGGACAGGGTCCCGCCTATGGCTACACCTTC
TRBJ2-2 TRBV18 few TRBD2 16 CASSPLAGGFTGELFF TGTGCCAGCTCACCACTAGCGGGAGGCTTCACCGGGGAGCTGTTTTTT
TRBJ2-2 TRBV19 . TRBD1 15 CASRDDRGGAGELFF TGTGCCAGTAGGGATGACAGGGGGGGGGCCGGGGAGCTGTTTTTT
TRBJ1-2 TRBV5-6 . . 11 CASRLDYGYTF TGTGCCAGCAGACTGGACTATGGCTACACCTTC
TRBJ1-6 TRBV4-1 . . 20 CASSQEPNSGRGDYNSPLHF TGCGCCAGCAGCCAAGAACCGAACTCGGGACGGGGGGACTATAATTCACCCCTCCACTTT
TRBJ1-2 TRBV6-4 . TRBD1 15 CASSEEGQGEAGYTF TGTGCCAGCAGTGAAGAGGGACAGGGGGAGGCTGGCTACACCTTC
TRBJ2-2 TRBV9 . TRBD2 16 CASSILAGAPTGELFF TGTGCCAGCAGCATACTAGCGGGAGCCCCAACCGGGGAGCTGTTTTTT
TRBJ1-1 TRBV14 . TRBD1 14 CASSRNTGGAGAFF TGTGCCAGCAGCCGCAATACAGGGGGCGCGGGAGCTTTCTTT
TRBJ2-2 TRBV4-1 few TRBD2 17 CASSQDWEREGPRELFF TGCGCCAGCAGCCAAGATTGGGAGCGGGAGGGCCCCAGGGAGCTGTTTTTT
TRBJ1-1 TRBV3-1/TRBV3-2 . . 13 CASSLYEGGEAFF TGTGCCAGCAGCCTCTATGAAGGGGGTGAAGCTTTCTTT
TRBJ1-6 TRBV5-1 . . 16 CASSLGSGSYNSPLHF TGCGCCAGCAGCTTGGGGTCAGGCTCCTATAATTCACCCCTCCACTTT
TRBJ1-1 TRBV18 . . 14 CASSPAGVNTEAFF TGTGCCAGCTCACCGGCGGGGGTGAACACTGAAGCTTTCTTT
TRBJ1-3 TRBV30 . . 13 CARREGGGNTIYF TGTGCCCGTCGCGAGGGAGGCGGAAACACCATATATTTT
TRBJ1-5 TRBV2 . TRBD1 16 CASSSTGSVGNQPQHF TGTGCCAGCAGTTCGACAGGGAGTGTAGGCAATCAGCCCCAGCATTTT
TRBJ1-2 TRBV6-5 . . 13 CASSYRGSGGYTF TGTGCCAGCAGTTACAGGGGCTCGGGTGGCTACACCTTC
TRBJ1-1 TRBV5-6 . . 16 CASSAPGLSMNTEAFF TGTGCCAGCAGCGCACCGGGACTGTCCATGAACACTGAAGCTTTCTTT
TRBJ1-2 TRBV2 . TRBD1 15 CASSPVETGGDGYTF TGTGCCAGCAGTCCGGTAGAGACAGGGGGCGATGGCTACACCTTC
TRBJ1-5 TRBV30 . TRBD1 14 CACKDRSSNQPQHF TGTGCCTGTAAGGACAGGAGTAGCAATCAGCCCCAGCATTTT
TRBJ2-7 TRBV5-1 . . 13 CASSFNPTYEQYF TGCGCCAGCAGCTTTAACCCTACCTACGAGCAGTACTTC
TRBJ2-3 TRBV6-5 once . 15 CASRTGTGRTDTQYF TGTGCCAGCAGGACCGGGACTGGTAGGACAGATACGCAGTATTTT
TRBJ1-1 TRBV29-1 . . 14 CSAKTGSVNTEAFF TGCAGCGCGAAGACGGGGAGTGTGAACACTGAAGCTTTCTTT
TRBJ1-2 TRBV6-6 once TRBD1 14 CASRTGGPNYGYTF TGTGCCAGCAGGACAGGGGGCCCAAACTATGGCTACACCTTC
TRBJ1-6 TRBV3-1/TRBV3-2 . . 15 CASSQLNSGNSPLHF TGTGCCAGCAGCCAACTTAACAGTGGAAATTCACCCCTCCACTTT
TRBJ2-7 TRBV5-1 . TRBD1 14 CASSSHRGRYEQYF TGCGCCAGCAGCTCTCATAGGGGGCGGTACGAGCAGTACTTC
TRBJ2-7 TRBV6-5 . TRBD2 14 CASSLLAGDGEQYF TGTGCCAGCAGTTTACTAGCGGGAGACGGGGAGCAGTACTTC
TRBJ1-2 TRBV30 . TRBD1 15 CAWSVPQGRGYGYTF TGTGCCTGGAGTGTACCCCAGGGCAGGGGGTATGGCTACACCTTC
TRBJ1-1 TRBV10-1 . . 14 CASRKKGMLAEAFF TGCGCCAGCAGGAAAAAGGGGATGCTGGCTGAAGCTTTCTTT
TRBJ2-1 TRBV29-1 . . 17 CSVEPAWGGRSNNEQFF TGCAGCGTTGAACCGGCGTGGGGAGGTCGGTCGAATAATGAGCAGTTCTTC
TRBJ2-1 TRBV3-1/TRBV3-2 once . 17 CASSPDWGRTGDNEQFF TGTGCCAGCAGCCCCGATTGGGGGAGGACCGGAGACAATGAGCAGTTCTTC
TRBJ2-1 TRBV9 . TRBD2 18 CASSPRIGSSGIYNEQFF TGTGCCAGCAGCCCCCGGATAGGTTCTAGCGGAATCTACAATGAGCAGTTCTTC
TRBJ2-4 TRBV5-4 once TRBD1 16 CASSTGQGPGENIQYF TGTGCCAGCAGCACCGGACAGGGGCCGGGTGAAAACATTCAGTACTTC
TRBJ2-1 TRBV11-2 once . 15 CASSFIRTTNNEQFF TGTGCCAGCAGCTTTATCCGGACTACCAACAATGAGCAGTTCTTC
TRBJ2-7 TRBV27 . TRBD2 15 CASSLWGLVDSEQYF TGTGCCAGCAGTTTATGGGGACTAGTGGATAGCGAGCAGTACTTC
TRBJ2-1 TRBV12-5 . TRBD2 17 CASGLTPGLAGPPGQFF TGTGCTAGTGGTTTGACCCCGGGACTAGCGGGCCCGCCTGGGCAGTTCTTC
TRBJ2-6 TRBV27 . TRBD2 18 CASSLWGGTWSGANVLTF TGTGCCAGCAGTTTGTGGGGGGGTACTTGGTCTGGGGCCAACGTCCTGACTTTC
TRBJ2-7 TRBV5-1 . . 14 CASSLAGDSYEQYF TGCGCCAGCAGCTTGGCCGGGGACTCCTACGAGCAGTACTTC
TRBJ1-1 TRBV4-2 once . 15 CASSQERHQNTEAFF TGTGCCAGCAGCCAAGAGCGCCACCAGAACACTGAAGCTTTCTTT
TRBJ1-2 TRBV10-3 once TRBD1 17 CATMNYRGHVSDYGYTF TGTGCCACCATGAACTACAGGGGGCATGTCAGCGACTATGGCTACACCTTC
TRBJ2-6 TRBV4-1 few . 15 CASSQGHSGANVLTF TGCGCCAGCAGCCAAGGACACTCTGGGGCCAACGTCCTGACTTTC
TRBJ2-5 TRBV27 . . 16 CASSFYPAASQETQYF TGTGCCAGCAGTTTCTACCCCGCAGCGTCACAAGAGACCCAGTACTTC
TRBJ2-1 TRBV5-1 . . 15 CASSLDTAPGNEQFF TGCGCCAGCAGCTTGGACACGGCTCCAGGCAATGAGCAGTTCTTC
TRBJ1-3 TRBV14 . TRBD1 18 CASSRTRTGGLSGNTIYF TGTGCCAGCAGCCGAACTAGGACAGGGGGCCTCTCTGGAAACACCATATATTTT
TRBJ2-3 TRBV7-3 . TRBD2 15 CASSLGGRTTDTQYF TGTGCCAGCAGCTTAGGCGGGAGGACGACAGATACGCAGTATTTT
TRBJ2-1 TRBV19 few TRBD1 14 CASSIMGQGYEQFF TGTGCCAGTAGTATAATGGGACAGGGTTATGAGCAGTTCTTC
TRBJ2-7 TRBV3-1/TRBV3-2 . TRBD1 17 CASSLRWGQGKNHEQYF TGTGCCAGCAGCCTAAGATGGGGACAGGGGAAAAATCACGAGCAGTACTTC
TRBJ1-3 TRBV28 . . 15 CASSLIWGAGNTIYF TGTGCCAGCAGTTTAATCTGGGGGGCTGGAAACACCATATATTTT
TRBJ1-2 TRBV29-1 . . 12 CSVDAQDHGYTF TGCAGCGTTGACGCACAGGACCATGGCTACACCTTC
TRBJ1-5 TRBV3-1/TRBV3-2 . TRBD1 18 CASSLGGDRDRGLQPQHF TGTGCCAGCTCTTTGGGTGGGGACCGGGACAGGGGGCTTCAGCCCCAGCATTTT
TRBJ2-1 TRBV27 . . 15 CASTHPRGSYNEQFF TGTGCCAGCACCCACCCCAGGGGATCTTACAATGAGCAGTTCTTC
TRBJ2-5 TRBV25-1 . . 13 CASGGWQSETQYF TGTGCCAGCGGGGGGTGGCAGTCAGAGACCCAGTACTTC
TRBJ2-4 TRBV6-6 . TRBD2 15 CASRPGLAGGDIQYF TGTGCCAGCAGGCCGGGACTAGCGGGGGGGGACATTCAGTACTTC